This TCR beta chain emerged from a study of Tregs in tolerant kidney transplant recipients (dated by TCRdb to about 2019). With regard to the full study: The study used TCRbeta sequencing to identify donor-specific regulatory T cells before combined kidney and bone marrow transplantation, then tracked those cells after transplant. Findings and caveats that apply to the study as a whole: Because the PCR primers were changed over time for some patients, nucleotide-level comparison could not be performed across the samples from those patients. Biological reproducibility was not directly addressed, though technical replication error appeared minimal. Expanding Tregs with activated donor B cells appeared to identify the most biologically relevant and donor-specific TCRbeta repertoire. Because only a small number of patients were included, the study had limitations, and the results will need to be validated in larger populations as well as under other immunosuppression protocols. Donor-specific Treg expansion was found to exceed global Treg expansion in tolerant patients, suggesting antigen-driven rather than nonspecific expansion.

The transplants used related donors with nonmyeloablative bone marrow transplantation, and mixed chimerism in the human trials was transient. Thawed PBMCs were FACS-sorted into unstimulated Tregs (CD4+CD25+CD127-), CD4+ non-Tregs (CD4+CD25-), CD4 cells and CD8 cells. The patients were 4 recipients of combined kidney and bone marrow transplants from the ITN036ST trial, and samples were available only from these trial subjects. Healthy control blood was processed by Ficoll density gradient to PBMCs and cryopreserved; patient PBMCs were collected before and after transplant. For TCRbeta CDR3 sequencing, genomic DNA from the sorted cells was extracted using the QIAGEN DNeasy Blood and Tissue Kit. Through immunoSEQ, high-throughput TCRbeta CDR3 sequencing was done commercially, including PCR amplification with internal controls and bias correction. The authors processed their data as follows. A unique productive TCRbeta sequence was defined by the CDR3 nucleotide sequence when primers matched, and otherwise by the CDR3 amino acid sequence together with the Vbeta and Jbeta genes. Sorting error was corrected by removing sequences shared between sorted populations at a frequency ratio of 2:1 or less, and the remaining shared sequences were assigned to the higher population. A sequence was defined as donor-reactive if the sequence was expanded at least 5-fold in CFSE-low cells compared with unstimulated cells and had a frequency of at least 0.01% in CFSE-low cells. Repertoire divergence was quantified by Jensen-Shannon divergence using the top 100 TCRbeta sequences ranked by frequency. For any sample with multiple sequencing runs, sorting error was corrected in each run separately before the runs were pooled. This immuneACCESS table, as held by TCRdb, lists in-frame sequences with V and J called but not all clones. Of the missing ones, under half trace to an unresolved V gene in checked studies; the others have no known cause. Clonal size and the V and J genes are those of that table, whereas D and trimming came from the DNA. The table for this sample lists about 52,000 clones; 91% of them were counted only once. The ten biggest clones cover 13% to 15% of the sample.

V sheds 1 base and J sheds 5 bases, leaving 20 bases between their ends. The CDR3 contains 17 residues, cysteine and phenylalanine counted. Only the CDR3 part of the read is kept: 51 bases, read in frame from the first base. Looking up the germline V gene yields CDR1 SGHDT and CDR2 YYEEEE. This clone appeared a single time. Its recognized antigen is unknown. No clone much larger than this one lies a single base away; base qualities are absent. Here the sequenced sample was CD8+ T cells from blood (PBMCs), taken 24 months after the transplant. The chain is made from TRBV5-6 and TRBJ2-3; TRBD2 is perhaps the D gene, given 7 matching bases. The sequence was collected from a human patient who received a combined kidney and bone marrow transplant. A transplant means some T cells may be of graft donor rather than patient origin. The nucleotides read TGTGCCAGCAGCTTGACGCATGTTGGGGGGGCCGGAGATACGCAGTATTTT. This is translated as CASSLTHVGGAGDTQYF. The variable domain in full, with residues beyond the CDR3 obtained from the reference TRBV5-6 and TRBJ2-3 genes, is DAGVTQSPTHLIKTRGQQVTLRCSPKSGHDTVSWYQQALGQGPQFIFQYYEEEERQRGNFPDRFSGHQFPNYSSELNVNALLLGDSALYLCASSLTHVGGAGDTQYFGPGTRLTVL.